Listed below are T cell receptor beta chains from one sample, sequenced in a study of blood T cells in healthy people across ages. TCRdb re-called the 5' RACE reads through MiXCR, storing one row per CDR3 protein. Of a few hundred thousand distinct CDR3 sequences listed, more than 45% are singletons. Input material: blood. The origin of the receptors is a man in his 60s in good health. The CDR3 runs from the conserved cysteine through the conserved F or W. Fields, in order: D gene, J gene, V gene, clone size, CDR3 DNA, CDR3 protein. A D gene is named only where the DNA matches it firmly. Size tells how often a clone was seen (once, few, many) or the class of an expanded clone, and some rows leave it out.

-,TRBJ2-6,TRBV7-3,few,TGTGCCAGCAGCTGGACCGGGACCACTGGGGCCAACGTCCTGACTTTC,CASSWTGTTGANVLTF
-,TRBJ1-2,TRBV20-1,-,TGCAGTGCTAGCGGGGCCGGGAATCGGGGACTAGGGAACTATGGCTACACCTTC,CSASGAGNRGLGNYGYTF
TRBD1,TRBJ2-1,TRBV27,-,TGTGCCAGCAGGCGGAACCGGGACAGCAAATACAATGAGCAGTTCTTC,CASRRNRDSKYNEQFF
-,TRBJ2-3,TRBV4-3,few,TGCGCCAGCAGCCAAGTAACCGGTGGGGGAGTCGGTACGCAGTATTTT,CASSQVTGGGVGTQYF
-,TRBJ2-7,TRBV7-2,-,TGTACCAGCAGCTCAGGGGACCTCTCCTACGAGCAGTACTTC,CTSSSGDLSYEQYF
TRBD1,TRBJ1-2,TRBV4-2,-,TGTGCCAGCAGCCAAGATGGGGGGGACAGGGTATTCGGCTACACCTTC,CASSQDGGDRVFGYTF
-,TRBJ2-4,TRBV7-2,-,TGTGCCAGCAGCCGCCGGACCGATGGAAACATTCAGTACTTC,CASSRRTDGNIQYF
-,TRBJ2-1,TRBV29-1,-,TGCAGCGTCGACTTGACTAGATCGTACAATGAGCAGTTCTTC,CSVDLTRSYNEQFF
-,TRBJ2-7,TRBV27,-,TGTGCCAGCACTCGGCGGAGAACCGGCTCCTACGAGCAGTACTTC,CASTRRRTGSYEQYF
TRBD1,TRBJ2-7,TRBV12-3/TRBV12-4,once,TGTGCCGGCAGTTCTCGGACAGGGGTTGCCTACGAGCAGTACTTC,CAGSSRTGVAYEQYF
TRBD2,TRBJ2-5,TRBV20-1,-,TGCAGTGCTAGGAGACTAGCATCTGAGACCCAGTACTTC,CSARRLASETQYF
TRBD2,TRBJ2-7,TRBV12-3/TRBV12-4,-,TGTGCCAGCAGGATAGAGCGGGGTGGCTACGAGCAGTACTTC,CASRIERGGYEQYF